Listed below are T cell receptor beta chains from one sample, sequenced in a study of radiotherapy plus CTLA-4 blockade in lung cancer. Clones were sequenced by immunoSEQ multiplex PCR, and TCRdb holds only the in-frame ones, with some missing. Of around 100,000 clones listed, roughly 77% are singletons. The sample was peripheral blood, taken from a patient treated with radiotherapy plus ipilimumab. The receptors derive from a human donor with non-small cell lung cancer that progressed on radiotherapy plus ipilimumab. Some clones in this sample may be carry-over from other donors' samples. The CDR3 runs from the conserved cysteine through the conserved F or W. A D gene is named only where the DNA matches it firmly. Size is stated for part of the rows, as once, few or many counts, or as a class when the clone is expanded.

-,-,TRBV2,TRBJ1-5,CASRMTAPGGNSNQPQHF,TGTGCCAGCAGAATGACAGCGCCCGGAGGGAATAGCAATCAGCCCCAGCATTTT
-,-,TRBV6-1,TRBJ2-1,CASSETWIGHGEQFF,TGTGCCAGCAGTGAAACGTGGATTGGCCACGGTGAGCAGTTCTTC
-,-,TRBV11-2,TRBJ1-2,CASSQNVGLAYGYTF,TGTGCCAGCAGTCAAAATGTAGGGCTGGCCTATGGCTACACCTTC
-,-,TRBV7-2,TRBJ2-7,CASSPSGGGAREQYF,TGTGCCAGCAGCCCTAGTGGTGGGGGGGCCCGGGAGCAGTACTTC
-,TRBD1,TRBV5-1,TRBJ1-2,CASSSQVPGGDGYTF,TGCGCCAGCAGCTCCCAGGTCCCAGGGGGTGATGGCTACACCTTC
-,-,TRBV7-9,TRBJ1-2,CASSLTGFINYGYTF,TGTGCCAGCAGCTTAACAGGGTTCATTAACTATGGCTACACCTTC
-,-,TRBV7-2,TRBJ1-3,CASSLGTVRGNTIYF,TGTGCCAGCAGCTTAGGGACAGTCAGAGGAAACACCATATATTTT
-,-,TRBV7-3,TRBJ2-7,CASSPDRTYEQYF,TGTGCCAGCAGCCCCGACAGGACCTACGAGCAGTACTTC
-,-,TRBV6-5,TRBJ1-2,CVTVANYGYTF,TGTGTCACAGTTGCTAACTATGGCTACACCTTC
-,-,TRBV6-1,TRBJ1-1,CASSEIGQKNTEAFF,TGTGCCAGCAGTGAAATAGGACAGAAGAACACTGAAGCTTTCTTT
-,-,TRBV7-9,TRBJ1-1,CASSTEIFEAFF,TGTGCCAGCAGCACAGAGATTTTTGAAGCTTTCTTT
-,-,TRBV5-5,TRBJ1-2,CASSWESYGYTF,TGTGCCAGCAGCTGGGAGAGCTATGGCTACACCTTC
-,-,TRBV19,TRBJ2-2,CASSIGSRGMAGELFF,TGTGCCAGTAGTATCGGGTCCCGGGGGATGGCCGGGGAGCTGTTTTTT
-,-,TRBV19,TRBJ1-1,CASSIPIQVDTEAFF,TGTGCCAGTAGTATTCCTATTCAGGTCGACACTGAAGCTTTCTTT
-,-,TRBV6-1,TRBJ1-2,CASSAGTQLYGYTF,TGTGCCAGCAGTGCGGGGACCCAGCTCTATGGCTACACCTTC
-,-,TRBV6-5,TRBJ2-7,CASSYWKTGTYEQYF,TGTGCCAGCAGTTACTGGAAGACAGGTACCTACGAGCAGTACTTC
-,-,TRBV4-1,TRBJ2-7,CASSQVTQDLYEQYF,TGCGCCAGCAGCCAAGTAACGCAGGATCTCTACGAGCAGTACTTC
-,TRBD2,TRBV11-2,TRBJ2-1,CASSLAGGYNEQFF,TGTGCCAGCAGTCTAGCGGGGGGGTACAATGAGCAGTTCTTC
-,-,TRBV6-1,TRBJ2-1,CASSERRGLYNEQFF,TGTGCCAGCAGTGAAAGGCGAGGGCTCTACAATGAGCAGTTCTTC
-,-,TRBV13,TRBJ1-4,CASSSRGEKLFF,TGTGCCAGCAGCTCAAGGGGGGAAAAACTGTTTTTT
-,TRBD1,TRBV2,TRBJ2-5,CASTFSDREETQYF,TGTGCCAGCACCTTCTCGGACAGGGAAGAGACCCAGTACTTC
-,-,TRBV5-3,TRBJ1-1,CARSFFLSGF,TGTGCCAGAAGCTTTTTCCTTTCTGGATTT
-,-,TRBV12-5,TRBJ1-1,CASGLWKSGTEAFF,TGTGCTAGTGGTTTGTGGAAATCGGGCACTGAAGCTTTCTTT
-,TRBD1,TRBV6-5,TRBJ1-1,CASSIQGGGTEAFF,TGTGCCAGCAGTATCCAGGGGGGTGGCACTGAAGCTTTCTTT
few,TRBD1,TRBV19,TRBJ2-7,CASSNRDRHYEQYF,TGTGCCAGTAGTAACCGGGACAGGCATTACGAGCAGTACTTC
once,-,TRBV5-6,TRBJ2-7,CASSLEWNYEQYF,TGTGCCAGCAGCTTGGAATGGAACTACGAGCAGTACTTC
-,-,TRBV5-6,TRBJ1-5,CASSLSYSNQPQHF,TGTGCCAGCAGCTTGAGCTATAGCAATCAGCCCCAGCATTTT
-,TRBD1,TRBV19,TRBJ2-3,CASSLGQGATDTQYF,TGTGCCAGTAGTCTCGGACAGGGGGCTACGGATACGCAGTATTTT
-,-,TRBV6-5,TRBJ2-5,CASSYSGKAWETQYF,TGTGCCAGCAGTTACTCGGGAAAAGCTTGGGAGACCCAGTACTTC
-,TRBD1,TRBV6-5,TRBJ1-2,CASSDVGQYGYTF,TGTGCCAGCAGTGATGTGGGACAGTATGGCTACACCTTC
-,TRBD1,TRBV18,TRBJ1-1,CASSPRRQGASTEAFF,TGTGCCAGCTCACCCCGTCGACAGGGGGCTAGCACTGAAGCTTTCTTT
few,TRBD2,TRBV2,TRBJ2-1,CASSVQRGGINEQFF,TGTGCCAGCAGTGTTCAGCGGGGGGGCATAAATGAGCAGTTCTTC
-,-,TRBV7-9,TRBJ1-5,CASSPREGYNQPQHF,TGTGCCAGCAGCCCCCGGGAGGGATACAATCAGCCCCAGCATTTT
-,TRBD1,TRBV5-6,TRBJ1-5,CASSLLGRGLFQPQHF,TGTGCCAGCAGCTTGTTAGGTAGGGGGCTTTTTCAGCCCCAGCATTTT
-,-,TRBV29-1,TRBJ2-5,CSVGSEGKQYF,TGCAGCGTTGGTTCGGAGGGGAAACAGTACTTC
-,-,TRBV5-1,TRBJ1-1,CASSLAALNTEAFF,TGCGCCAGCAGCTTGGCCGCTCTGAACACTGAAGCTTTCTTT
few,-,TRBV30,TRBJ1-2,CAWRARPYGYTF,TGTGCCTGGAGAGCTCGGCCCTATGGCTACACCTTC
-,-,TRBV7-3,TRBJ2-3,CASSLTGSTDTQYF,TGTGCCAGCAGCTTAACAGGGAGCACAGATACGCAGTATTTT
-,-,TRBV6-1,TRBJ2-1,CASSEEWGRSYNEQFF,TGTGCCAGCAGTGAAGAGTGGGGCAGGTCCTACAATGAGCAGTTCTTC
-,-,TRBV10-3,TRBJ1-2,CAISESVLKSGDYGYTF,TGTGCCATCAGTGAGTCGGTTCTAAAGTCGGGGGACTATGGCTACACCTTC
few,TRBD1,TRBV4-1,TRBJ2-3,CASSPYRQGSTDTQYF,TGCGCCAGCAGCCCCTACCGACAGGGTAGCACAGATACGCAGTATTTT
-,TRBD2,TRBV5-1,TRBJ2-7,CASSLGGTSGYEQYF,TGCGCCAGCAGCTTGGGGGGGACTAGCGGCTACGAGCAGTACTTC
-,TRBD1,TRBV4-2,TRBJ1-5,CASSQGDRDQPQHF,TGTGCCAGCAGCCAGGGCGACAGGGATCAGCCCCAGCATTTT
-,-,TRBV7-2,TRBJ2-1,CASSLVPGTSYNEQFF,TGTGCCAGCAGCTTAGTCCCAGGGACCTCCTACAATGAGCAGTTCTTC
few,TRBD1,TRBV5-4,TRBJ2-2,CASSYLSGGSGELFF,TGTGCCAGCAGCTACCTTTCAGGGGGTAGCGGGGAGCTGTTTTTT
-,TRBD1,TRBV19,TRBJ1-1,CASSTSTGGTEAFF,TGTGCCAGTAGTACCTCGACAGGGGGCACTGAAGCTTTCTTT
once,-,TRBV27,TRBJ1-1,CASSLAAENTEAFF,TGTGCCAGCAGCTTAGCTGCTGAGAACACTGAAGCTTTCTTT
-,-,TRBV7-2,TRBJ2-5,CASSVYQETQYF,TGTGCCAGCAGCGTGTATCAAGAGACCCAGTACTTC
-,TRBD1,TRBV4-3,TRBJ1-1,CASSPRTGDRAFF,TGCGCCAGCAGCCCTAGGACAGGGGACCGAGCTTTCTTT
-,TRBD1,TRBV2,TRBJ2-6,CASSAGGQGSGANVLTF,TGTGCCAGCAGTGCGGGGGGACAGGGCTCCGGGGCCAACGTCCTGACTTTC
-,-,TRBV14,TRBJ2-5,CASSQNGAETQYF,TGTGCCAGCAGCCAAAACGGGGCAGAGACCCAGTACTTC
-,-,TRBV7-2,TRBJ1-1,CASSLPGTGYTEAFF,TGTGCCAGCAGCTTACCCGGGACGGGTTACACTGAAGCTTTCTTT